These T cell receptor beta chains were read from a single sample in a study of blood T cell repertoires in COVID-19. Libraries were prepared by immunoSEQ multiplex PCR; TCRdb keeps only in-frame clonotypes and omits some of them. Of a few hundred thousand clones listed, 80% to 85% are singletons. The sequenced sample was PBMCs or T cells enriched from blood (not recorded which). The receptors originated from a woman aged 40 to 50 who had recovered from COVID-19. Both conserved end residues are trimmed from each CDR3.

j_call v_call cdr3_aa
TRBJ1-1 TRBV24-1 ATTNPDRKEAF
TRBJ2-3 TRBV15 ATSRDLRADTQY
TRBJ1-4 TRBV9 ASSVNETGASKIDEKLF
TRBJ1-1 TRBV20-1 SARNREAF
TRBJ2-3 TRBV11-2 ASSLGLDATDTQY
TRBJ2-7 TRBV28 ASSLSEGNSDEQY
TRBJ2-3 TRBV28 ASSSSAGITDTQY
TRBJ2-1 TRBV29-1 SVDSTSGNEQF
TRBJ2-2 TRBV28 ASSLGLGELF
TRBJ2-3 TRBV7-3 ASSSGLAGDTQY
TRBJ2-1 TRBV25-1 ASSELAGGLQDEQF
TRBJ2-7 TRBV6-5 ASSTGPTYEQY
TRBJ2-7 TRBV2 ASSEGLSSGLTYEQY
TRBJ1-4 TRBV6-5 ASSPGQGGEKLF
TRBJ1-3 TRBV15 ATRAEGQIFSGNTIY
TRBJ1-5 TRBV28 ASSIQGAQGNRQPQH
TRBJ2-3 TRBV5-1 ASSPSGLAGENTQY
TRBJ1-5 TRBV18 ATSFNSNQPQH
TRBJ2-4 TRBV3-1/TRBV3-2 ASSPTSDRAKNIQY
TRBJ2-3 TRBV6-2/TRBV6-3 ASSLGLASNTDTQY
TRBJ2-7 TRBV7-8 ASSPRDRVFEQY
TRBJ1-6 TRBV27 ASSFGGSPLH
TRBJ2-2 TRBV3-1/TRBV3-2 ASSVAGGTGELF
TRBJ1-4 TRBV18 ASSPKTLATNEKLF
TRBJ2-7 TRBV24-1 ATEGQGAEEQY
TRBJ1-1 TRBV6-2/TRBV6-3 ASSYEGATNTEAF
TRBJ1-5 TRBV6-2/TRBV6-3 ASSSGQSLTQPQH